The TCR beta chain under discussion was sequenced for a study of cytomegalovirus exposure and HLA in healthy donors. Researchers ran the PCR with 60 Vbeta and 13 Jbeta primers. The method was immunoSEQ multiplex PCR; TCRdb's version includes in-frame clones alone and lacks a portion of them. Counted here are 130,000 to 150,000 clones, 55% to 80% occurring once; the ten biggest clones make up 1.3%. This CDR3 has 14 residues. Germline V gives CDR1 SGDLS, CDR2 YYNGEE. V gave up 4 bases and J gave up 6 bases, with 15 bases separating them. This clonotype was obtained from a woman aged 40 to 55 in good health and CMV-seronegative. J is TRBJ2-3 and V is TRBV9; a weak D match, TRBD1 (5 bases). Sequencing was performed on PBMCs. Written as DNA, the CDR3 is TGTGCCAGCAGCCCTCAGCCCTCAGGGGATACGCAGTATTTT. The encoded protein is CASSPQPSGDTQYF.